This TCR beta chain appears in the sequencing data of a study of blood T cells in healthy people across ages. A word on this clonotype: The junction departs from germline at one end; a sequencing error may be responsible.

The use of a sample-barcoded 5' primer and a J-beta primer mix characterized a second PCR of roughly 6 to 12 cycles. TCRdb reprocessed the 5' RACE reads with MiXCR, giving one entry per CDR3 protein. Among about 1 million distinct CDR3 sequences listed, over 35% were seen once. This TCR was recovered from an older woman in good health. Material: blood.

CDR3 sequence: CANSQGYGGGYEQYF. The CDR3 nucleotides read TGCGCCAACAGCCAGGGGTATGGCGGGGGCTACGAGCAGTACTTC. This rearrangement joins TRBV4-3 to TRBJ2-4; D is perhaps TRBD2 (7 bases). The DNA end is more similar to TRBJ2-7, so the J call may be wrong. The CDR3 extends over 15 amino acids. Germline V lookup: CDR1 LGHNA, CDR2 YSLEER.